This T cell receptor (beta chain) is drawn from a study of T-cell memory formation after mild COVID-19. Overall study: TCR clusters were mostly donor specific. Study-level findings and limits: Memory sampled before infection contained some responding clones, suggesting cross-reactive memory joined. From day 15 to 85, contracting clones were balanced between CD4 and CD8, whereas later expanders leaned toward CD4+.

TCR alpha and TCR beta cDNA libraries carrying sample barcodes and UMIs came from 5'RACE with constant-segment primers. TCRdb itself ran the 5' RACE reads through MiXCR, one entry per CDR3 protein. The table records more than 120,000 distinct CDR3 sequences, roughly 6.2% of them present only once. CDR1 DFQATT and CDR2 SNEGSKA come from the germline V gene (reference sequence). The length of the CDR3 is 11 residues. The V end was cut by 4 bases, the J end by 7 bases, with 8 bases between. At least ten counts were recorded for this clonotype. Its antigen is not identified. This clonotype was obtained from an adult woman who had mild COVID-19 (a few samples of this study predate the infection). Cell type and time point are not known. The sample comprised PBMCs or a T cell subset sorted from them (not recorded which). The chain links TRBV20-1 to TRBJ2-1, with D possibly being TRBD1 (5 bases). The CDR3 region has the DNA TGCAGTGCTACAGGGCGGAATGAGCAGTTCTTC. Residues: CSATGRNEQFF.